Detailed here is one T cell receptor (beta chain). This entry belongs to a study of control samples from healthy donors and cancer patients. The assay was immunoSEQ multiplex PCR, and TCRdb's table has in-frame clones only and misses some. The sample shows approximately 90,000 clones, over 80% of them seen only once. The CDR3 sequence is 13 residues long. V lost 7 bases to trimming and J lost 3 bases, with 11 bases between them. Germline-derived CDR1 and CDR2 are KGHDR and SFDVKD. The sequence derives from a man aged 25-40 years in good health. The rearrangement links TRBV24-1 to TRBJ2-5, with D perhaps being TRBD1 or TRBD2 (5 bases each). The sample taken for sequencing was blood. The CDR3 nucleotides read TGTGCCACCAGGGGACGGTACGAAGAGACCCAGTACTTC. Its protein product is CATRGRYEETQYF.